These 32 T cell receptor beta chains came from one sample sequenced in a study of T cells in localized non-small cell lung cancer. Data came from immunoSEQ multiplex PCR; TCRdb stores just in-frame clones and leaves some out. The table has 10,000 to 15,000 clones, 75% to 90% seen once. The sequences come from peripheral blood, collected before any cancer treatment. Receptor source: a male donor at least 60 years old with stage I squamous cell lung carcinoma.

The chain links TRBV5-1 to TRBJ2-3; D remains ambiguous. This CDR3 is built from 12 residues. In germline, CDR1 is SGHRS, CDR2 YFSETQ. Trimming left V 1 base short and J 4 bases short, with 4 bases between. CDR3: CASSLPSDTQYF. CDR3 DNA sequence: TGCGCCAGCAGCTTGCCCTCAGATACGCAGTATTTT.

This clone was found a few times. The V gene is TRBV2, the J gene TRBJ1-1; D is unclear. The V end was cut by 3 bases, the J end by 3 bases, with 5 bases between. The germline CDR1 and CDR2 sequences are SNHLY and FYNNEI. The CDR3 is 12 residues long. CDR3 nucleotides: TGTGCCAGCAGTGAGACTTACACTGAAGCTTTCTTT. Translation gives CASSETYTEAFF.

This clone appeared a single time. The chain employs TRBV19 and TRBJ2-6, with TRBD1 matching 7 bases. In germline, CDR1 is LNHDA, CDR2 SQIVND (reference sequence). V was clipped by 5 bases and J by 0 bases; unmatched bases: 10. This CDR3 is built from 18 residues. CDR3 residues: CASSVYRGKNSGANVLTF. In DNA form, the CDR3 reads TGTGCCAGTAGTGTATACAGGGGTAAAAACTCTGGGGCCAACGTCCTGACTTTC.

V gene TRBV10-2 combines with J gene TRBJ2-4; D may correspond to TRBD1 or TRBD2 (5 bases each). Trimming removed 3 bases from V and 1 base from J, with 10 bases in between. The CDR3 has 15 amino acids. CDR1 WSHSY and CDR2 SAAADI come from the germline V gene. CDR3 bases: TGCGCCAGCAGTGAAGGCAGGGAGGCCAAAAACATTCAGTACTTC. Translation: CASSEGREAKNIQYF.

This clone turned up a few times. V is TRBV19 and J is TRBJ1-1; no definite D call. This CDR3 is 12 amino acids long. V lost 3 bases to trimming and J lost 12 bases, with 14 bases between them. Looked up from germline, CDR1 is LNHDA and CDR2 is SQIVND (reference sequence). The CDR3 DNA reads as TGTGCCAGTAGTATCGGACCGCTGGAGACTTTCTTT. Its translation is CASSIGPLETFF.

The chain couples TRBV2 to TRBJ2-7; 9 bases agree with TRBD2. The CDR3 runs to 16 residues. J lost 5 bases, V lost 3 bases, and 11 bases had no gene match. Germline V gene sequence: CDR1 SNHLY, CDR2 FYNNEI. The CDR3 is CASSDPSVAGEHEQYF. As DNA, the CDR3 is TGTGCCAGCAGTGACCCCTCGGTAGCGGGAGAGCACGAGCAGTACTTC. Complete variable domain (other parts from reference TRBV2 and TRBJ2-7): EPEVTQTPSHQVTQMGQEVILRCVPISNHLYFYWYRQILGQKVEFLVSFYNNEISEKSEIFDDQFSVERPDGSNFTLKIRSTKLEDSAMYFCASSDPSVAGEHEQYFGPGTRLTVT.

This clone was observed a single time. CDR3 bases: TGCGCCAGCAGCCACGCTGGGACAGGGGCCCCTGGCTACACCTTC. Its translation: CASSHAGTGAPGYTF. The chain combines TRBV4-1 with TRBJ1-2; 10 nucleotides agree with TRBD1. CDR3 size: 15 residues. In germline, CDR1 is MGHRA, CDR2 YSYEKL. V lost 3 bases and J lost 7; bases outside the gene matches: 8.

V is TRBV28 and J is TRBJ1-1; D uncertain. CDR1 is MDHEN, CDR2 SYDVKM, per germline. The CDR3 spans 16 residues. Deletions cut 4 bases from V and 3 bases from J, with 18 bases between. CDR3 sequence reads: CASSSPLGRADTEAFF. The CDR3 nucleotides are TGTGCCAGCAGTTCCCCCCTAGGAAGGGCGGACACTGAAGCTTTCTTT.

With respect to this clone: The junction departs from germline at one end; a sequencing error may be responsible. The chain employs TRBV29-1 and TRBJ1-4; TRBD1 is a possible D gene (5 bases). Germline assignment: CDR1 SQVTM and CDR2 ANQGSEA. The CDR3 runs 15 residues. Here the CDR3 reads CSVGVFVEINEKLLF. In DNA, the CDR3 is TGCAGCGTGGGGGTTTTTGTGGAGATTAATGAAAAACTGCTTTTT. Full variable domain (rest looked up from reference TRBV29-1 and TRBJ1-4): SAVISQKPSRDICQRGTSLTIQCQVDSQVTMMFWYRQQPGQSLTLIATANQGSEATYESGFVIDKFPISRPNLTFSTLTVSNMSPEDSSIYLCSVGVFVEINEKLLFGSGTQLSVL.

This rearrangement joins TRBV14 to TRBJ1-4, with D maybe TRBD1 (5 bases). The CDR3 consists of 15 residues. CDR1 SGHDN and CDR2 FVKESK come from the germline V gene. The V end lost 4 bases, the J end lost 7 bases, and 16 bases lay between the germline ends. The CDR3 nucleotides read TGTGCCAGCAGCCCTCGGGACCCTCGAGGTGAAAAACTGTTTTTT. Protein product: CASSPRDPRGEKLFF.

The chain links TRBV19 to TRBJ1-1; 7 nucleotides line up with TRBD1. Germline CDR1 is LNHDA and CDR2 is SQIVND (reference sequence). The CDR3 contains 16 residues. J lost 3 bases, V lost 2 bases, and 9 bases had no gene match. CDR3 coding DNA: TGTGCCAGTAGTATATCACACCGGGGACAGTACACTGAAGCTTTCTTT. Protein sequence: CASSISHRGQYTEAFF. Variable domain in full (rest from reference TRBV19 and TRBJ1-1): DGGITQSPKYLFRKEGQNVTLSCEQNLNHDAMYWYRQDPGQGLRLIYYSQIVNDFQKGDIAEGYSVSREKKESFPLTVTSAQKNPTAFYLCASSISHRGQYTEAFFGQGTRLTVV.

V is TRBV11-2 and J is TRBJ1-1, with TRBD1 matching 9 bases. The CDR3 sequence is 15 residues long. Germline V gene sequence: CDR1 SGHAT, CDR2 FQNNGV. The ends lost 3 bases at V and 0 bases at J; junction bases unmatched: 2. CDR3 nucleotides: TGTGCCAGCAGCTTTACAGGGGGCTTGAACACTGAAGCTTTCTTT. Translating gives CASSFTGGLNTEAFF.

Written as DNA, the CDR3 is TGTGCCAGCCGTCGGGGACAGGTGGTTGAAAAACTGTTTTTT. This codes for CASRRGQVVEKLFF. The chain couples TRBV27 to TRBJ1-4, with 8 nucleotides matching TRBD1. The CDR3 runs 14 residues. Trimming cost V 8 bases and J 7 bases; bases outside gene matches: 9. CDR1 is MNHEY, CDR2 SMNVEV, per germline (reference sequence).

The chain recombines TRBV4-1 with TRBJ2-1; 8 bases map to TRBD2. Per the germline V gene, CDR1 is MGHRA and CDR2 is YSYEKL. This CDR3 is 13 amino acids long. V was clipped by 10 bases and J by 4 bases; unmatched bases: 6. CDR3 amino acids: CANRASGYNEQFF. The CDR3 DNA reads as TGCGCCAACCGGGCTAGCGGGTACAATGAGCAGTTCTTC.

The chain joins TRBV11-3 to TRBJ2-1, with 9 nucleotides matching TRBD2. V was clipped by 3 bases and J by 8 bases; unmatched bases: 8. The length of the CDR3 is 15 residues. Germline V CDR1 and CDR2: SGHNT, YENEEA. The CDR3 nucleotides are TGTGCCAGCAGCTTTCTAGCGGGAAAAGGATATGAGCAGTTCTTC. Translating gives CASSFLAGKGYEQFF.

This clone appeared a single time. The chain employs TRBV5-8 and TRBJ2-7; no clear D gene. CDR1 is SGHTS and CDR2 is YDEGEE in the germline V gene. This CDR3 region has 15 residues. V was pared by 0 bases and J by 2 bases, with 12 bases between. Here the CDR3 DNA reads TGTGCCAGCAGCTTGGTAAGAAGAGGCCCCTACGAGCAGTACTTC. The encoded protein is CASSLVRRGPYEQYF.

The rearrangement uses TRBV5-4 and TRBJ2-5; D is unresolved. V lost 6 bases, J lost 5 bases, and 14 bases lay in between. This CDR3 is 13 amino acids long. The germline CDR1 and CDR2 sequences are SGHNT and YYREEE (reference sequence). The CDR3 nucleotides read TGTGCCAGCACCGTTCGGTCCGAGGAGACCCAGTACTTC. Amino acid sequence: CASTVRSEETQYF.

This chain uses TRBV5-1 with TRBJ2-5, with D maybe TRBD2 (5 bases). The CDR3 is made up of 14 amino acids. The germline V gene encodes CDR1 SGHRS and CDR2 YFSETQ. V was clipped by 1 base and J by 2 bases, with 9 bases between them. CDR3 DNA sequence: TGCGCCAGCAGCTTGTATCGGGGTCAAGAGACCCAGTACTTC. It is translated as CASSLYRGQETQYF.

The rearrangement links TRBV11-2 to TRBJ2-4; unclear D gene. The CDR3 loop spans 14 amino acids. Deletions cut 5 bases from V and 9 bases from J, with 17 bases between. Germline CDR1 reads SGHAT; CDR2 reads FQNNGV. Here the CDR3 DNA reads TGTGCCAGCAGCAAACAAGTGGGAAAGGCCATTCAGTACTTC. Translated, it gives CASSKQVGKAIQYF.

V gene TRBV2 combines with J gene TRBJ2-5; 12 bases align to TRBD2. The CDR3 extends over 16 amino acids. Germline assignment: CDR1 SNHLY and CDR2 FYNNEI. V shed 7 bases, J shed 5 bases, and the junction held 11 bases outside the gene matches. The CDR3 bases are TGTGCCAGCAAGAAGACTAGCGGGAGCCAAGGGGAGACCCAGTACTTC. Encoded protein: CASKKTSGSQGETQYF. The full variable domain, completed using reference TRBV2 and TRBJ2-5, is EPEVTQTPSHQVTQMGQEVILRCVPISNHLYFYWYRQILGQKVEFLVSFYNNEISEKSEIFDDQFSVERPDGSNFTLKIRSTKLEDSAMYFCASKKTSGSQGETQYFGPGTRLLVL.

The rearrangement uses TRBV4-1 and TRBJ2-6; 7 bases agree with TRBD2. The CDR3 covers 19 residues. Germline V gives CDR1 MGHRA, CDR2 YSYEKL. J lost 3 bases, V lost 4 bases, and 15 bases had no gene match. The chain's CDR3 is CASSPMATSEGVGANVLTF. CDR3 nucleotides: TGCGCCAGCAGCCCCATGGCAACTAGCGAGGGTGTTGGGGCCAACGTCCTGACTTTC.

The rearrangement uses TRBV29-1 and TRBJ1-1; a possible D gene is TRBD1 (6 bases). This CDR3 comprises 14 residues. Trimming shortened V by 5 bases and J by 4 bases, and 17 bases separated the two germline ends. Germline V CDR1 and CDR2: SQVTM, ANQGSEA. As DNA, the CDR3 is TGCAGCGTTTCTGGGGGCCTCTGGGGCACTGAAGCTTTCTTT. Translation: CSVSGGLWGTEAFF.

The chain couples TRBV4-1 to TRBJ2-2; TRBD2 aligns across 7 bases. Germline V lookup: CDR1 MGHRA, CDR2 YSYEKL. V trimming: 6 bases; J trimming: 2 bases; junction bases outside the gene matches: 12. The CDR3 runs 17 residues. The CDR3 DNA reads as TGCGCCAGCAGTCATATCCGGGGGGTGTACAACACCGGGGAGCTGTTTTTT. Translation gives CASSHIRGVYNTGELFF.

This clone was seen just once. This chain joins TRBV5-4 and TRBJ2-7, with 13 bases lining up with TRBD2. V lost 1 base to trimming and J lost 0 bases; unmatched junction nucleotides: 7. The CDR3 extends over 18 amino acids. Germline values: CDR1 SGHNT, CDR2 YYREEE (reference sequence). The CDR3 region has the DNA TGTGCCAGCAGCTTGTCGGGACTAGCGGGACCACGCTCCTACGAGCAGTACTTC. This gives the protein CASSLSGLAGPRSYEQYF.

V and J are TRBV11-2 and TRBJ1-5, with TRBD1 as a possible D gene (5 bases). This CDR3 contains 15 residues. CDR1 is SGHAT and CDR2 is FQNNGV in the germline V gene. Trimming shortened V by 5 bases and J by 6 bases, and 17 bases separated the two germline ends. As DNA, the CDR3 is TGTGCCAGCAGCACCTCGGGGGGTTCGGGTCAGCCCCAGCATTTT. Translated, it gives CASSTSGGSGQPQHF.

The rearrangement links TRBV5-1 to TRBJ2-3; no reliable D call. Germline loops: CDR1 SGHRS, CDR2 YFSETQ. The CDR3 totals 15 residues. V lost 0 bases and J 0 bases, leaving 8 bases between the germline ends. The CDR3 sequence: CASSLGGASTDTQYF. The CDR3 region has the DNA TGCGCCAGCAGCTTGGGTGGAGCTAGCACAGATACGCAGTATTTT. The variable domain in full, completed from reference TRBV5-1 and TRBJ2-3, reads KAGVTQTPRYLIKTRGQQVTLSCSPISGHRSVSWYQQTPGQGLQFLFEYFSETQRNKGNFPGRFSGRQFSNSRSEMNVSTLELGDSALYLCASSLGGASTDTQYFGPGTRLTVL.

The chain is built from TRBV6-1 and TRBJ1-5; 10 bases fit TRBD1. Trimming removed 9 bases from V and 5 bases from J; junction bases left unmatched: 10. Germline loops: CDR1 MNHNS, CDR2 SASEGT. This CDR3 is 15 amino acids long. The CDR3 DNA is TGTGCCAGTTTAACCCGGGACAGGGGCCATCAGCCCCAGCATTTT. This gives the protein CASLTRDRGHQPQHF.

This rearrangement joins TRBV25-1 to TRBJ1-1; D might be TRBD1 (6 bases). The CDR3 length is 14 residues. CDR1 is MGHDK, CDR2 SYGVNS, per germline. V was clipped by 3 bases and J by 4 bases, with 12 bases between them. CDR3: CASSDGGLATEAFF. CDR3 nucleotides: TGTGCCAGCAGTGACGGGGGCTTAGCCACTGAAGCTTTCTTT.

The chain has TRBV5-1 and TRBJ2-3, with 12 nucleotides matching TRBD1. The CDR3 contains 18 residues. From germline, CDR1 is SGHRS and CDR2 YFSETQ. Trimming took 3 bases from V and 6 from J; bases not matched to a gene: 14. CDR3 sequence (DNA): TGCGCCAGCAGCTCGGACTCTGGGACAGGGGGCGCGTCGGATACGCAGTATTTT. Translating it yields CASSSDSGTGGASDTQYF.

The chain links TRBV7-2 to TRBJ2-7, with unresolved D. The ends were cut back, 2 bases at V and 6 bases at J, with 8 bases in the middle. CDR1 and CDR2 from the germline V gene are SGHTA and FQGNSA. This CDR3 has 12 residues. The CDR3 is CASSLNTGEQYF. CDR3 coding DNA: TGTGCCAGCAGCTTAAATACCGGCGAGCAGTACTTC.

The chain joins TRBV2 to TRBJ2-7, with D perhaps matching TRBD1 or TRBD2 (6 bases each). V was clipped by 3 bases and J by 1 base, with 10 bases between them. This CDR3 is built from 14 residues. The V gene's germline CDR1 is SNHLY and CDR2 FYNNEI. The CDR3 bases are TGTGCCAGCAGTGATAGGGGGGCATCCTACGAGCAGTACTTC. It is translated as CASSDRGASYEQYF.

The chain recombines TRBV5-6 with TRBJ1-2; D might be TRBD1 (6 bases). This CDR3 has 13 amino acids. V lost 2 bases and J 8 bases, leaving 13 bases between the germline ends. Germline V CDR1 and CDR2: SGHDT, YYEEEE. The DNA of the CDR3 is TGTGCCAGCAGCTTTACAGGGATACGGGGCTACACCTTC. Protein product: CASSFTGIRGYTF.